This T cell receptor beta chain appears in the sequencing data of a study of T cell repertoires in cytomegalovirus infection. Study background: CMV infection and matching HLA type were both indicated by public TCR beta signatures.

General study findings and limits: Carriers of CMV and the relevant HLA type were discriminated by public TCR beta frequency. Ex vivo, HLA-C-restricted CMV-specific TCR beta clonotypes prevailed over the rest of the response.

One entry per CDR3 protein results from TCRdb running MiXCR on the reads. The data contain about 360,000 distinct CDR3 sequences, around 18% of them singletons. CDR3 length: 18 residues. V lost 5 bases and J lost 5, with 25 bases in between. From germline, CDR1 is SEHNR and CDR2 FQNEAQ (reference sequence). This clonotype occurred many times. As yet, its antigen is unknown. The receptor was derived from a human donor in good health (CMV status not recorded). Some clones in this sample may be carry-over from other donors' samples. The genes are TRBV7-9 and TRBJ2-1, with no clear D. The specimen was PBMCs. The CDR3 bases are TGTGCCAGCAGCCCAATAACCTACCGGGTTAGTCGGAACAATGAGCAGTTCTTC. Translation gives CASSPITYRVSRNNEQFF.